This TCR beta chain stems from a study of response to subunit inactivated influenza vaccine. The CDR3 loop spans 15 amino acids. In germline, CDR1 is ENHRY, CDR2 SYGVKD. J gave up 10 bases and V 2 bases, and 5 bases lay outside the gene matches. Study-level findings and limits: A suggestion made by the authors is that each seasonal influenza vaccination recruits few new T cells.

A word on this clonotype: Its target is unknown.

In TCRdb, the RT-PCR reads were re-called with MiXCR into one record per CDR3 protein. Among about 570,000 distinct CDR3 sequences listed, about 10% were seen once. A further study also used this sample, focusing on T cells expressing NK-cell markers. As that study records: TCR beta libraries carry UMIs added by 5'RACE template switching. With respect to HCMV, most of the eight sequenced donors were seropositive, and one was seronegative.

The chain joins TRBV10-3 to TRBJ2-1, with TRBD2 matching 13 bases. The clonotype comes from a man in his forties or fifties who received an inactivated influenza vaccine. This sample comprised PBMCs from blood, obtained on the day of vaccination. This CDR3 is CAISEGLAGVWEQFF. The CDR3 DNA is TGTGCCATCAGTGAGGGACTAGCGGGAGTATGGGAGCAGTTCTTC.